This T cell receptor (beta chain) was sequenced for a study of blood T cell repertoires in COVID-19. Study overall: Acute and convalescent COVID-19 specimens originated in the United States, Italy and Spain. From T cells, B-cell-depleted T cells, or PBMCs came the material, which was cDNA or gDNA.

Per the original data handling: Amplification of reference gene primers provided the estimated nucleated cell counts. The assay was immunoSEQ multiplex PCR, and TCRdb's table has in-frame clones only and misses some. The V and J calls and clone size are taken from that table; D and trimming were inferred from the DNA. The sample holds 65,000 to 85,000 clones; around 87% are singletons and the top ten take approximately 11%. The length of the CDR3 is 12 residues. J gave up 7 bases and V 6 bases, and 5 bases lay outside the gene matches. CDR1 and CDR2 (germline): SNHLY, FYNNEI. This rearrangement joins TRBV2 to TRBJ1-2; 7 nucleotides match TRBD1. What was sequenced was peripheral blood. The source of this sequence is a woman aged 18-29 years with acute or convalescent COVID-19. CDR3 protein: CASSDDRAGYTF. In DNA form, the CDR3 reads TGTGCCAGCAGCGACGACAGGGCTGGCTACACCTTC.